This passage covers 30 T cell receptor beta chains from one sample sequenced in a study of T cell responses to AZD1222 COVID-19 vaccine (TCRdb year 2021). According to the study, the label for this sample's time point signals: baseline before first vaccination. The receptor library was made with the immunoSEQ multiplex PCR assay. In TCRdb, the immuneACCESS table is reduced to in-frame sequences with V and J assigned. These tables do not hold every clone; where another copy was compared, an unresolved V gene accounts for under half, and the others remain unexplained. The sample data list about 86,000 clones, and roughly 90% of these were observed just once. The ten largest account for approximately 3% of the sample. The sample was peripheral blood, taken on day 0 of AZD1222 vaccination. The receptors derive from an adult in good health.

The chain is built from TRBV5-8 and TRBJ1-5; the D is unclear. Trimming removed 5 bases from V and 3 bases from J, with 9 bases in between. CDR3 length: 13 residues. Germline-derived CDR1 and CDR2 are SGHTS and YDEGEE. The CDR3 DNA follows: TGTGCCAGCAGACGTGACCTCAATCAGCCCCAGCATTTT. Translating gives CASRRDLNQPQHF.

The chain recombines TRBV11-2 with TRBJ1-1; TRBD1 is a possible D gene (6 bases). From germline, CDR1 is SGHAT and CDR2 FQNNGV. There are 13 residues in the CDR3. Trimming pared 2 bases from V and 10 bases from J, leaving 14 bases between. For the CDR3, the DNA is TGTGCCAGCAGCTTAAGGGGGGCGCCGGGAGCTTTCTTT. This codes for CASSLRGAPGAFF.

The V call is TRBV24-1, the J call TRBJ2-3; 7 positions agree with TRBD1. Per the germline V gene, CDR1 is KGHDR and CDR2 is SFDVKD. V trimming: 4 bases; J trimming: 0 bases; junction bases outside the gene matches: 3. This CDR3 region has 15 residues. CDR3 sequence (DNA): TGTGCCACCAGTGACCCGGGACAGAGCACAGATACGCAGTATTTT. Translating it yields CATSDPGQSTDTQYF.

In DNA, the CDR3 is TGTGCCAGCAGCTTAGCAAACGAGCAGTACTTC. Residues: CASSLANEQYF. The chain carries TRBV11-2 and TRBJ2-7; D unclear. CDR1 and CDR2 (germline): SGHAT, FQNNGV. The CDR3 has 11 residues. With 1 base removed from V and 5 bases from J, the gap between germline ends came to 3 bases.

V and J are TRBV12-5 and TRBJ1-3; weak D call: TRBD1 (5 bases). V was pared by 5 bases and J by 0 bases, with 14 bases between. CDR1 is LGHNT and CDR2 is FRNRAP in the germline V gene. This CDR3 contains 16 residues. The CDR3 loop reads CASGRDATTSGNTIYF. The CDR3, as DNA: TGTGCTAGTGGTAGGGACGCCACGACCTCTGGAAACACCATATATTTT. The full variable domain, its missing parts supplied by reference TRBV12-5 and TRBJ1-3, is DARVTQTPRHKVTEMGQEVTMRCQPILGHNTVFWYRQTMMQGLELLAYFRNRAPLDDSGMPKDRFSAEMPDATLATLKIQPSEPRDSAVYFCASGRDATTSGNTIYFGEGSWLTVV.

The CDR3 sequence is CASSQDRSRDTGELFF. CDR3 nucleotide sequence: TGCGCCAGCAGCCAAGATCGGAGCAGGGACACCGGGGAGCTGTTTTTT. The genes are TRBV4-1 and TRBJ2-2; possible D gene TRBD1, 5 bases. Trimming stripped 0 bases from V and 3 bases from J, with 11 bases between. The CDR3 has 16 residues. Germline values: CDR1 MGHRA, CDR2 YSYEKL.

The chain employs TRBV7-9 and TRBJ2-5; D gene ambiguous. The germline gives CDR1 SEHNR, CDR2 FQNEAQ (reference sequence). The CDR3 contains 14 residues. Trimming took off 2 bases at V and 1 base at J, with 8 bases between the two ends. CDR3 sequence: CASSLHSTQETQYF. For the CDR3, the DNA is TGTGCCAGCAGCTTACACAGCACCCAAGAGACCCAGTACTTC.

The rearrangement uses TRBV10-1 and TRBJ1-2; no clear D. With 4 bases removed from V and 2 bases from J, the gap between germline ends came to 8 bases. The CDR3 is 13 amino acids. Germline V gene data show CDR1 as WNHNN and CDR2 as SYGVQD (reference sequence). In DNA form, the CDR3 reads TGCGCCAGCAGTGTCGTGTACAACTATGGCTACACCTTC. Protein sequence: CASSVVYNYGYTF.

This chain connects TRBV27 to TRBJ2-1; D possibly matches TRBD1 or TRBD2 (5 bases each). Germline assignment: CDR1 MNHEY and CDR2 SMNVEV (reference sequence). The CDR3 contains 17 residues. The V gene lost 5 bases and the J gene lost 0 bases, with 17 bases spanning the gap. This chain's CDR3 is CASSPPTGTDSYNEQFF. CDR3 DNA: TGTGCCAGCAGTCCCCCCACCGGGACGGACTCCTACAATGAGCAGTTCTTC.

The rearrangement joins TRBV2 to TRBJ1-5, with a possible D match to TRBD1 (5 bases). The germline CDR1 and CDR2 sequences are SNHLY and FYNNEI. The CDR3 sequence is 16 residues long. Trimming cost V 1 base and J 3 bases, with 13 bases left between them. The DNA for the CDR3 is TGTGCCAGCAGTGAAGGGTTGTCAGGGTTCAATCAGCCCCAGCATTTT. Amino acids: CASSEGLSGFNQPQHF.

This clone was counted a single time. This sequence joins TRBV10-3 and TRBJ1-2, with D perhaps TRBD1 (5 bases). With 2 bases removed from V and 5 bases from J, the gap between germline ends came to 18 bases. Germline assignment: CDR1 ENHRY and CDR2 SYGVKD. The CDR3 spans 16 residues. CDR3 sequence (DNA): TGTGCCATCAGTGAGCCGGCAGGGAATCAAGGGTATGGCTACACCTTC. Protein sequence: CAISEPAGNQGYGYTF.

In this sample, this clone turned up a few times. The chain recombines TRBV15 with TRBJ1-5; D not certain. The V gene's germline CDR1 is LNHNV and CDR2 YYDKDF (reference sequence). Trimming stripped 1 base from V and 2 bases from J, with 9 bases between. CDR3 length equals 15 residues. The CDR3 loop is CATSRARGGNQPQHF. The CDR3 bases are TGTGCCACCAGCAGAGCCCGGGGAGGCAATCAGCCCCAGCATTTT. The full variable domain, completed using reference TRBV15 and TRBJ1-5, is DAMVIQNPRYQVTQFGKPVTLSCSQTLNHNVMYWYQQKSSQAPKLLFHYYDKDFNNEADTPDNFQSRRPNTSFCFLDIRSPGLGDTAMYLCATSRARGGNQPQHFGDGTRLSIL.

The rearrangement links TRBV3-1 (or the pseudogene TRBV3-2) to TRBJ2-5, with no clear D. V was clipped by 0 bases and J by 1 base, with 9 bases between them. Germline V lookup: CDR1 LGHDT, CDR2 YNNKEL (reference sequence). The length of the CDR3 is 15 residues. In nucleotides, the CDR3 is TGTGCCAGCAGCCAAGATGGTCTCGCCCAAGAGACCCAGTACTTC. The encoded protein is CASSQDGLAQETQYF.

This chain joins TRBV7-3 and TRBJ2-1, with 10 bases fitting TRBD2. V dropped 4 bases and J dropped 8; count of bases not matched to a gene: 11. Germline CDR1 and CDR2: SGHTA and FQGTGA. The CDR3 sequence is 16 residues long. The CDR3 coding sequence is TGTGCCAGCAGCTCTTGGACTAGCGGAAAGGAGGATGAGCAGTTCTTC. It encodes CASSSWTSGKEDEQFF.

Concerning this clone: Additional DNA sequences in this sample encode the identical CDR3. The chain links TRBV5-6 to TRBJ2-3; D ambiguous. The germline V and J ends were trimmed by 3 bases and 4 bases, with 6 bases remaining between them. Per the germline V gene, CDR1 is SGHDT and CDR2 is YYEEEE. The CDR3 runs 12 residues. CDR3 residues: CASSSSADTQYF. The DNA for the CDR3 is TGTGCCAGCAGCTCATCAGCAGATACGCAGTATTTT.

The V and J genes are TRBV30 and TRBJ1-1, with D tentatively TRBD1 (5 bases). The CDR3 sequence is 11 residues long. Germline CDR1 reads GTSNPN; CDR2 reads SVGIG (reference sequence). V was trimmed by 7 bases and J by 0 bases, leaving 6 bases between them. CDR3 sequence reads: CASTVNTEAFF. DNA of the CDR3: TGTGCCTCGACAGTGAACACTGAAGCTTTCTTT.

The CDR3 loop is CASSFSTGTYEQYF. CDR3 nucleotides: TGTGCCAGCAGCTTTTCAACAGGAACCTACGAGCAGTACTTC. This chain connects TRBV11-1 to TRBJ2-7, with D tentatively TRBD1 (5 bases). Trimming shortened V by 3 bases and J by 2 bases, and 11 bases separated the two germline ends. There are 14 residues in the CDR3. Germline lookup yields CDR1 SGHAT and CDR2 FQDESV (reference sequence).

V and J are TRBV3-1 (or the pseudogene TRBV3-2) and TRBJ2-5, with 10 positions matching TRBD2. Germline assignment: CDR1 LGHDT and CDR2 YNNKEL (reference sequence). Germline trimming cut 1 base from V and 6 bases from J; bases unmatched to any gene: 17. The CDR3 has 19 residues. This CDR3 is CASSQVAGGSGRPGKTQYF. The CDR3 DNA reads TGTGCCAGCAGCCAAGTAGCCGGTGGTAGCGGGAGGCCCGGGAAGACCCAGTACTTC.

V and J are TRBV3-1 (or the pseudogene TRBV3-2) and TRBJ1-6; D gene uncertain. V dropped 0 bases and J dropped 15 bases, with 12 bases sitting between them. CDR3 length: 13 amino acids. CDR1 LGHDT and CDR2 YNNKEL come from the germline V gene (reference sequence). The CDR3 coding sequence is TGTGCCAGCAGCCAAGACCCGGTCCCCCTCCTCCACTTT. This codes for CASSQDPVPLLHF.

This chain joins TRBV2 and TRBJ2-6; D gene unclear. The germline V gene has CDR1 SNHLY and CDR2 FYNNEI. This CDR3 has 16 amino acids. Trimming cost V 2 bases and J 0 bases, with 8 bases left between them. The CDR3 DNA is TGTGCCAGCAGTGAATTGGGGTCCTCTGGGGCCAACGTCCTGACTTTC. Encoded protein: CASSELGSSGANVLTF.

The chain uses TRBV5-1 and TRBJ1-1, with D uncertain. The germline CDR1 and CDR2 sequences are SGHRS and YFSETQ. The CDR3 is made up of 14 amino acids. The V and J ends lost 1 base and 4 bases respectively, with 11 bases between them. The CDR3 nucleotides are TGCGCCAGCAGCTTGCACGGGGAGGGCACTGAAGCTTTCTTT. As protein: CASSLHGEGTEAFF.

CDR3 coding DNA: TGTGCCACCAGCAGAGGCCTCCCGAGGGGCTCGCCCCAGCATTTT. Protein: CATSRGLPRGSPQHF. This chain joins TRBV15 and TRBJ1-5, with TRBD1 as a possible D gene (5 bases). The CDR3 is made up of 15 amino acids. V lost 1 base, J lost 9 bases, and 16 bases lay in between. Germline V gene sequence: CDR1 LNHNV, CDR2 YYDKDF (reference sequence).

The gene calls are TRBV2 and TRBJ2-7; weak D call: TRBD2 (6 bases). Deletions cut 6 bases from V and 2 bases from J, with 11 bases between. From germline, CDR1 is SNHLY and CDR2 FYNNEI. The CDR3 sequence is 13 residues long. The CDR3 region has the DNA TGTGCCAGCAGAGGGACTCCTGCCTACGAGCAGTACTTC. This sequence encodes CASRGTPAYEQYF. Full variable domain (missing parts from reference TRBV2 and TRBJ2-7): EPEVTQTPSHQVTQMGQEVILRCVPISNHLYFYWYRQILGQKVEFLVSFYNNEISEKSEIFDDQFSVERPDGSNFTLKIRSTKLEDSAMYFCASRGTPAYEQYFGPGTRLTVT.

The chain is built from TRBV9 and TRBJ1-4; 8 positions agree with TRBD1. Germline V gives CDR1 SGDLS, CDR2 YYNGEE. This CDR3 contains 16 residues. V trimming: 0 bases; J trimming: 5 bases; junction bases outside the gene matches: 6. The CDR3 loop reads CASSVGQGAPNEKLFF. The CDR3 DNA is TGTGCCAGCAGCGTAGGCCAGGGGGCGCCGAATGAAAAACTGTTTTTT.

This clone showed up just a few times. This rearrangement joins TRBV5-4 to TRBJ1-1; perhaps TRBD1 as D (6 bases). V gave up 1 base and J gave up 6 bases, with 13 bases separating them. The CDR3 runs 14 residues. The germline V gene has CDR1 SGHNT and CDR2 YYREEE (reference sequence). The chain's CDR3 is CASSLQLGGAEAFF. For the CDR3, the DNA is TGTGCCAGCAGCTTGCAGTTGGGGGGCGCTGAAGCTTTCTTT.

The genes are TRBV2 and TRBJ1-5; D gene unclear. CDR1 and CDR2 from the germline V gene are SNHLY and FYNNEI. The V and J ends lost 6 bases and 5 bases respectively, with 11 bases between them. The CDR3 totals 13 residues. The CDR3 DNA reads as TGTGCCAGCAGAGCCGGGAACCATCAGCCCCAGCATTTT. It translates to CASRAGNHQPQHF.

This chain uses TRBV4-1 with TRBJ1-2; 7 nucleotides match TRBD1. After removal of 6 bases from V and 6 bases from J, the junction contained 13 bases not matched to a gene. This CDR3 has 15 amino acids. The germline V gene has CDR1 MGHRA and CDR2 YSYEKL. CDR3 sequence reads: CASRPEEGARDGYTF. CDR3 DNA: TGCGCCAGCAGACCCGAGGAGGGGGCACGCGATGGCTACACCTTC.

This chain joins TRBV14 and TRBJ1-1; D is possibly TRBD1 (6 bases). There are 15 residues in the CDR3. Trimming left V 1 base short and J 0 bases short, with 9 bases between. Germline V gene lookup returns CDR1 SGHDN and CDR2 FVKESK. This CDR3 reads CASSQAGTLNTEAFF. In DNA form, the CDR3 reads TGTGCCAGCAGCCAAGCTGGGACACTGAACACTGAAGCTTTCTTT.

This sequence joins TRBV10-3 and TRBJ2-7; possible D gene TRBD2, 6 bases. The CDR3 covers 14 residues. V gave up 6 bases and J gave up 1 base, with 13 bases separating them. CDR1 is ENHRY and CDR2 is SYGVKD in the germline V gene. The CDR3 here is CAIRPGVGSYEQYF. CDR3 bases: TGTGCCATCAGACCGGGAGTGGGGTCCTACGAGCAGTACTTC.

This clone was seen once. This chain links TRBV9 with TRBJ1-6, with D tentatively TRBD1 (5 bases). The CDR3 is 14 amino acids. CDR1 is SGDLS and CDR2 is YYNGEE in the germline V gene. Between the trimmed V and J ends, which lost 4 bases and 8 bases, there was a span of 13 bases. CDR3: CASSPVGGYSPLHF. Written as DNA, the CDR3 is TGTGCCAGCAGCCCCGTGGGGGGGTATTCACCCCTCCACTTT.